This is a list of T cell receptor beta chains from one sample in a study of Graves' ophthalmopathy and Graves' hyperthyroidism. TCRdb reanalysed the multiplex PCR reads using MiXCR and keeps one entry per CDR3 protein. The data show roughly 700,000 distinct CDR3 sequences, 35% to 50% seen once. Sample: peripheral blood. These receptors all come from an adult man with Graves' ophthalmopathy. CDR3s include the opening cysteine and the closing phenylalanine or tryptophan. D genes are given only for firm matches.

NA,TRBV10-2,CASSYLGATNKKLFF
TRBD1,TRBV7-2,CASSRDRVNTIYF
NA,TRBV20-1,CSARGTPPTEAFF
TRBD1,TRBV25-1,CASSLTGTAVEQYF
NA,TRBV24-1,CASRGTPNQPQHF
NA,TRBV7-9,CASSHSGATMNEKLFF
NA,TRBV20-1,CSASGSGETQYF
NA,TRBV10-3,CAMRAGISPLHF
NA,TRBV7-2,CASRVQGNQYF
NA,TRBV27,CASRAGSRSYEQYF
NA,TRBV5-4,CASSLALGGGGEKLFF
TRBD1,TRBV24-1,CATSDPPRQGSYEQYF
NA,TRBV10-3,CASSEGGGSYYGYTF
NA,TRBV7-9,CASSLLGGGAGTQYF
NA,TRBV5-1,CASRDGRTNEKLFF
NA,TRBV19,CASSISASQYF
TRBD1,TRBV7-3,CASSLGTGRNQPQYF
NA,TRBV6-6,CASSYEGVNSPLHF
TRBD1,TRBV7-8,CAWSAQQGKNSPLHF
NA,TRBV5-6,CASSFGSQGYGYTF
NA,TRBV12-3/TRBV12-4,CASSLGDISYEQYF
NA,TRBV29-1,CSLVLQETQYF
NA,TRBV5-5,CASSLGPGLQETQYF
NA,TRBV25-1,CASSEFGGGDDYGYTF